Following are 27 T cell receptor beta chains from one sample sequenced in a study of tumor and adjacent non-tumor tissue in lung cancer. The template was RNA from unsorted bulk tissue. Three rounds of nested PCR, following a modified ARM-PCR protocol, produced the TCRbeta library. TCRdb used MiXCR to reprocess the multiplex PCR reads, holding one entry per CDR3 protein. The table has 200,000 to 250,000 distinct CDR3 sequences, 60% to 75% seen once. The material sequenced was lung tumor tissue. The receptor source for this set is a man aged 60 to 69 with non-small cell lung cancer.

A note on this clonotype: This CDR3 is missing its conserved last phenylalanine or tryptophan, likely due to a read error. This chain connects TRBV20-1 to TRBJ1-1; no firm D call. V lost 6 bases and J 10 bases, leaving 15 bases between the germline ends. This CDR3 region has 11 residues. The germline gives CDR1 DFQATT, CDR2 SNEGSKA (reference sequence). CDR3 in amino acids: CSAADGHGAFI. For the CDR3, the DNA is TGCAGTGCGGCGGACGGGCATGGAGCTTTCATT.

The rearrangement joins TRBV6-2 or TRBV6-3 to TRBJ2-1, with D perhaps being TRBD1 or TRBD2 (5 bases each). CDR1 and CDR2 from the germline V gene are MNHEY and SVGEGT. The length of the CDR3 is 15 residues. The CDR3 DNA reads TGTGTTAGCAGACCGAGGGGTAGCTCCTACAATGAGCAGTTCTTC. Translating it yields CVSRPRGSSYNEQFF.

This clonotype was observed a handful of times. The rearrangement joins TRBV20-1 to TRBJ1-5, with D maybe TRBD1 (5 bases). The CDR3 is 15 residues long. The V end was cut by 0 bases, the J end by 4 bases, with 13 bases between. The germline gives CDR1 DFQATT, CDR2 SNEGSKA (reference sequence). The CDR3, as DNA: TGCAGTGCTAGAGATGATCCAGGGCGTAATCAGCCCCAGCATTTT. This translates into CSARDDPGRNQPQHF.

The V and J genes are TRBV7-8 and TRBJ1-6; D is possibly TRBD1 (5 bases). V lost 0 bases, J lost 16 bases, and 22 bases lay in between. Germline values: CDR1 SGHVS, CDR2 FQNEAQ. The CDR3 sequence is 16 residues long. CDR3 in amino acids: CASSLALGGQNSSLHF. In DNA, the CDR3 is TGTGCCAGCAGCTTAGCGCTGGGCGGACAAAATTCATCTCTCCACTTT.

This sequence joins TRBV20-1 and TRBJ2-7; 9 bases are a match to TRBD2. CDR1 and CDR2 (germline): DFQATT, SNEGSKA (reference sequence). Trimming took 7 bases from V and 0 from J; bases not matched to a gene: 7. The CDR3 contains 14 residues. CDR3 sequence (DNA): TGCAGTGTCCGGACTAGCGACAACTCCTACGAGCAGTACTTC. Translated, it gives CSVRTSDNSYEQYF.

As for this clonotype: A single base separates this from a much larger clone, so it may be a read error. V and J are TRBV20-1 and TRBJ2-7; D ambiguous. The V and J ends lost 4 bases and 3 bases respectively, with 13 bases between them. Germline CDR1 is DFQATT and CDR2 is SNEGSKA (reference sequence). CDR3 size: 13 residues. The CDR3: CSAINSSNYEQYF. The DNA for the CDR3 is TGCAGTGCTATAAACTCTTCCAACTACGAGCAGTACTTC.

In regard to this clonotype: One end of the junction is discordant with germline, which a read error may explain. This chain's CDR3 is CVSSQDLEYTEAFF. The CDR3 bases are TGTGTCAGCAGCCAAGACCTGGAGTACACTGAAGCTTTCTTT. The chain recombines TRBV4-2 with TRBJ1-1; D is unclear. CDR3 size: 14 residues. Germline-derived CDR1 and CDR2 are LGHNA and YNFKEQ.

This clonotype showed up just once. This chain connects TRBV12-5 to TRBJ1-1; D is uncertain. Germline values: CDR1 LGHNT, CDR2 FRNRAP. The CDR3 is 13 amino acids. Trimming shortened V by 1 base and J by 5 bases, and 8 bases separated the two germline ends. The chain's CDR3 is CASGLDLVTEAFF. CDR3 nucleotide sequence: TGTGCTAGTGGTTTGGACCTGGTGACTGAAGCTTTCTTT.

This clonotype was counted many times. J is TRBJ1-2 and V is TRBV5-8, with D possibly TRBD1 on 5 matching bases. The CDR3 is made up of 14 amino acids. Between the trimmed V and J ends, which lost 0 bases and 5 bases, there was a span of 11 bases. CDR1 is SGHTS and CDR2 is YDEGEE in the germline V gene. CDR3 sequence (DNA): TGTGCCAGCAGCTTGGGCGGGACCGTGTATGGCTACACCTTC. Protein sequence: CASSLGGTVYGYTF.

Concerning this clonotype itself: The junction and the germline gene differ at one end; a read error may be behind it. The V and J genes are TRBV5-6 and TRBJ1-1, with TRBD1 matching 7 bases. CDR1 and CDR2 (germline): SGHDT, YYEEEE. The CDR3 length is 14 residues. The CDR3 nucleotides are TGTGCCAACAGCTTGAAACAGGGGTACATTGAAGCTTTCTTT. It encodes CANSLKQGYIEAFF.

This chain links TRBV6-6 with TRBJ2-3, with TRBD2 matching over 9 bases. V lost 6 bases and J lost 3; bases outside the gene matches: 1. Germline lookup yields CDR1 MNHNY and CDR2 SVGAGI (reference sequence). CDR3 length equals 13 residues. CDR3 nucleotide sequence: TGTGCCAGCAGGCGGGAGGGGACAGATACGCAGTATTTT. Translation gives CASRREGTDTQYF.

The sample holds one count of this clonotype. At one of its ends the junction is not consistent with the germline gene, which may arise from a read error. The V and J genes are TRBV12-3 or TRBV12-4 and TRBJ1-1, with no clear D. The CDR3 spans 12 residues. This CDR3 is CASSLLVAESFF. The CDR3 nucleotides read TGTGCCAGCAGTCTTTTGGTTGCTGAATCTTTCTTT.

A word on this clonotype: This may be a read error, as it is one base from a much larger clone. The rearrangement joins TRBV5-1 to TRBJ1-3; the D is unclear. The germline gives CDR1 SGHRS, CDR2 YFSETQ. CDR3 size: 15 residues. CDR3 region: CVSSLGSGDGNTIYF. The CDR3 nucleotides are TGCGTCAGCAGCTTGGGGTCGGGTGATGGAAACACCATATATTTT. Looking up the rest from reference TRBV5-1 and TRBJ1-3 gives the full variable domain: KAGVTQTPRYLIKTRGQQVTLSCSPISGHRSVSWYQQTPGQGLQFLFEYFSETQRNKGNFPGRFSGRQFSNSRSEMNVSTLELGDSALYLCVSSLGSGDGNTIYFGEGSWLTVV.

With respect to this clonotype: Since the CDR3 does not end with the conserved phenylalanine or tryptophan, this likely comes from a read error. The V call is TRBV11-2, the J call TRBJ2-2, with no clear D. CDR1 is SGHAT and CDR2 is FQNNGV in the germline V gene. Trimming stripped 6 bases from V and 9 bases from J, with 8 bases between. The CDR3 totals 11 residues. CDR3 loop: CASSYARELFI. DNA for the CDR3: TGTGCCAGCAGTTATGCCAGGGAGCTGTTTATT.

The chain uses TRBV6-6 and TRBJ1-2; no clear D. This CDR3 has 13 residues. Germline values: CDR1 MNHNY, CDR2 SVGAGI (reference sequence). Between the trimmed V and J ends, which lost 10 bases and 3 bases, there was a span of 15 bases. The CDR3: CATTRALYYGYTF. The CDR3 bases are TGTGCCACTACTAGGGCCTTATACTATGGCTACACCTTC.

This clonotype was counted once. The V and J genes are TRBV11-2 and TRBJ1-1, with a tentative D call TRBD1 (5 bases). The CDR3 runs to 14 residues. V dropped 5 bases and J dropped 5 bases, with 15 bases sitting between them. Germline V CDR1 and CDR2: SGHAT, FQNNGV. Here the CDR3 DNA reads TGTGCCAGCAGCCTCTCTAAGGGGAGGACTGAAGCTTTCTTT. Translation: CASSLSKGRTEAFF. The full variable domain, its missing parts supplied by reference TRBV11-2 and TRBJ1-1, is EAGVAQSPRYKIIEKRQSVAFWCNPISGHATLYWYQQILGQGPKLLIQFQNNGVVDDSQLPKDRFSAERLKGVDSTLKIQPAKLEDSAVYLCASSLSKGRTEAFFGQGTRLTVV.

CDR3 nucleotide sequence: TGCGCTAACAGCCAAGATAGAGTGGGCACCACAGATACGCAGTATTTT. This translates into CANSQDRVGTTDTQYF. The chain links TRBV4-3 to TRBJ2-3; unclear D gene. CDR1 and CDR2 (germline): LGHNA, YSLEER. This CDR3 is 16 amino acids long.

This clonotype was counted at least ten times. The chain is built from TRBV11-3 and TRBJ1-1; D may be TRBD1 (6 bases). Trimming took off 1 base at V and 4 bases at J, with 19 bases between the two ends. CDR1 and CDR2 (germline): SGHNT, YENEEA. The CDR3 length is 17 residues. The CDR3 coding sequence is TGTGCCAGCAGCTTAGGACGCCTTACTTCGGACAGCACTGAAGCTTTCTTT. This sequence encodes CASSLGRLTSDSTEAFF. The full variable domain, rest sourced from reference TRBV11-3 and TRBJ1-1, is EAGVVQSPRYKIIEKKQPVAFWCNPISGHNTLYWYLQNLGQGPELLIRYENEEAVDDSQLPKDRFSAERLKGVDSTLKIQPAELGDSAVYLCASSLGRLTSDSTEAFFGQGTRLTVV.

In regard to this clonotype: Compared with germline, one end of the junction differs, possibly owing to a read error. The rearrangement uses TRBV6-5 and TRBJ2-5; 8 bases are shared with TRBD1. The CDR3 is made up of 17 amino acids. Germline assignment: CDR1 MNHEY and CDR2 SVGAGI. The CDR3 bases are TGTGGCAGCAGTTACGCCCCTACTGACAGGGGCCAAGAGACCCAGTACTTC. It encodes CGSSYAPTDRGQETQYF.

The table lists this clonotype with many counts. The chain uses TRBV6-5 and TRBJ2-1; either TRBD1 or TRBD2 may fit D (6 bases each). CDR1 and CDR2 (germline): MNHEY, SVGAGI. This CDR3 has 13 residues. V was cut by 7 bases and J by 6 bases, with 13 bases left in between. CDR3 sequence: CASMTRGTNEQFF. DNA for the CDR3: TGTGCCAGCATGACTAGGGGGACCAATGAGCAGTTCTTC.

DNA of the CDR3: TGCGCCAGCAGTCAGCCGAGGGATACGCAGCATTTT. As protein: CASSQPRDTQHF. The V gene is TRBV4-1, the J gene TRBJ2-3; D uncertain. TRBJ1-5 explains the end of the DNA better; the J call may be wrong. This CDR3 has 12 residues. Germline CDR1 reads MGHRA; CDR2 reads YSYEKL.

The gene calls are TRBV4-2 and TRBJ1-5; D remains unclear. Germline V gene data show CDR1 as LGHNA and CDR2 as YNFKEQ. CDR3 length equals 14 residues. V lost 4 bases to trimming and J lost 7 bases, with 14 bases between them. The CDR3 nucleotides read TGTGCCAGCAGCCCCTCGGTGGCGGAGCAGCCCCAGCATTTT. Protein sequence: CASSPSVAEQPQHF.

Points on this clonotype: A much larger clone lies one base from this, so it may be a read error. This chain joins TRBV5-6 and TRBJ2-1; D is undetermined. The CDR3 runs to 14 residues. Germline V gene lookup returns CDR1 SGHDT and CDR2 YYEEEE. The CDR3 DNA is TGTGCCAGCAGCTTGGCCGGTGCAACCAATAAGCAGTTCTTC. Amino acid sequence: CASSLAGATNKQFF.

Remarks on this clonotype: A junction end diverges from the germline sequence, so it may reflect a read error. The rearrangement links TRBV6-1 to TRBJ2-1; D is possibly TRBD2 (6 bases). The CDR3 has 14 residues. Per the germline V gene, CDR1 is MNHNS and CDR2 is SASEGT. CDR3 DNA sequence: TGTGCCGGCAGTGTAAGACTAGGATCCAATGAGCAGTTCTTC. It translates to CAGSVRLGSNEQFF.

Regarding this clonotype: This may come from a read error, since a much larger clone is one base off. This chain uses TRBV5-6 with TRBJ2-7, with D hard to call. Trimming shortened V by 0 bases and J by 3 bases, and 16 bases separated the two germline ends. CDR3 size: 16 residues. In germline, CDR1 is SGHDT, CDR2 YYEEEE. The CDR3 sequence: CASSLATGQFSYEQYF. In nucleotides, the CDR3 is TGTGCCAGCAGCTTGGCCACCGGCCAATTTAGCTACGAGCAGTACTTC.

This clonotype occurred a few times. The chain uses TRBV29-1 and TRBJ2-3; 13 bases are shared with TRBD2. V shed 7 bases, J shed 1 base, and the junction held 8 bases outside the gene matches. The CDR3 spans 16 residues. Germline lookup yields CDR1 SQVTM and CDR2 ANQGSEA. The CDR3 loop is CSARGLAGAGTDTQYF. CDR3 bases: TGCAGCGCCCGCGGACTAGCGGGAGCGGGCACAGATACGCAGTATTTT.

About this clonotype: Possible read error: a much larger clone is one base away. The chain links TRBV20-1 to TRBJ2-1; TRBD2 aligns across 9 bases. The germline V gene has CDR1 DFQATT and CDR2 SNEGSKA (reference sequence). This CDR3 is 14 amino acids long. The CDR3 loop is CSARQRGALNEQIF. CDR3 coding DNA: TGCAGTGCTCGTCAGCGGGGGGCCCTCAATGAGCAGATCTTC.